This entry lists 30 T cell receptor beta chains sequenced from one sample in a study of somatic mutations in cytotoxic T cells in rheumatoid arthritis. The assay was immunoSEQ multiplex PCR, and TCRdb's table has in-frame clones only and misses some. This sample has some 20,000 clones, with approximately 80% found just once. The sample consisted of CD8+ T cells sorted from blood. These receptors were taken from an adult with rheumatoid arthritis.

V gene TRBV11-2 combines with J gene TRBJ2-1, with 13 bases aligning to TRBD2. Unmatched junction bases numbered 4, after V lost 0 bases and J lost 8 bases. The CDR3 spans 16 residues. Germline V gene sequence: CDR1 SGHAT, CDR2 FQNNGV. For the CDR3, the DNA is TGTGCCAGCAGCTTAGAGTATGGACTAGCGGGAGATGAGCAGTTCTTC. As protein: CASSLEYGLAGDEQFF.

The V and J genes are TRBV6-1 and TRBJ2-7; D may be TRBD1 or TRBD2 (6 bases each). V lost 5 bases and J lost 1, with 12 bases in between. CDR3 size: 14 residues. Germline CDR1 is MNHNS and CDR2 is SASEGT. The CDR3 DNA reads TGTGCCAGCAGTCCGGGGGCAGGGTCCTACGAGCAGTACGTC. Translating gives CASSPGAGSYEQYV.

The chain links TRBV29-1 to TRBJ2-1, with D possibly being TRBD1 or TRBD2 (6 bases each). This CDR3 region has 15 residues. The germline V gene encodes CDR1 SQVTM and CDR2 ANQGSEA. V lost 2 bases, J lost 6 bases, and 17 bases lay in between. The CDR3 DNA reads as TGCAGCGTTGAATACAGGGAGGCTCGTCCCAATGAGCAGTTCTTC. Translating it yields CSVEYREARPNEQFF.

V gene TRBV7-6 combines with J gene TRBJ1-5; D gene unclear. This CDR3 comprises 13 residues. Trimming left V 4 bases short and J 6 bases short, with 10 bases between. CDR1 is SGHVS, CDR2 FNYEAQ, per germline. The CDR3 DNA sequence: TGTGCCAGCAGCTCTGACCCACGTCAGCCCCAGCATTTT. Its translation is CASSSDPRQPQHF.

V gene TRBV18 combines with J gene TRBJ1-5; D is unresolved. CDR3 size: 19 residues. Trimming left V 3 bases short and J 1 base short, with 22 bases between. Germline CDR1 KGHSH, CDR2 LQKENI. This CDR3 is CASSPASESRMISNQPQHF. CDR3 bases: TGTGCCAGCTCACCCGCGAGCGAAAGCCGCATGATCAGCAATCAGCCCCAGCATTTT.

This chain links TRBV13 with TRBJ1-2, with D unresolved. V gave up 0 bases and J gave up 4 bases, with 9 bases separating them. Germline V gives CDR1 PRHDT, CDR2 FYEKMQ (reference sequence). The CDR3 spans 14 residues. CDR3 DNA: TGTGCCAGCAGCTTAGGTTATGGAACCTATGGCTACACCTTC. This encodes CASSLGYGTYGYTF. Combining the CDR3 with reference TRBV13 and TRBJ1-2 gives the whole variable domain AAGVIQSPRHLIKEKRETATLKCYPIPRHDTVYWYQQGPGQDPQFLISFYEKMQSDKGSIPDRFSAQQFSDYHSELNMSSLELGDSALYFCASSLGYGTYGYTFGSGTRLTVV.

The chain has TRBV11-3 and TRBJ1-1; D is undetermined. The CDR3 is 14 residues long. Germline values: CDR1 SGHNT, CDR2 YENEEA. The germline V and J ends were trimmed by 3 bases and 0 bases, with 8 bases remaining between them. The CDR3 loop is CASSFRGLNTEAFF. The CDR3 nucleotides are TGTGCCAGCAGCTTCCGCGGCCTGAACACTGAAGCTTTCTTT.

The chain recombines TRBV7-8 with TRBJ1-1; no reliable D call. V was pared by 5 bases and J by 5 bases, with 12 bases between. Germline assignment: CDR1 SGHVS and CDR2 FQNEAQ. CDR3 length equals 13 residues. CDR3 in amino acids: CASSLYRRTEAFF. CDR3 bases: TGTGCCAGCAGCCTGTATAGGAGGACTGAAGCTTTCTTT.

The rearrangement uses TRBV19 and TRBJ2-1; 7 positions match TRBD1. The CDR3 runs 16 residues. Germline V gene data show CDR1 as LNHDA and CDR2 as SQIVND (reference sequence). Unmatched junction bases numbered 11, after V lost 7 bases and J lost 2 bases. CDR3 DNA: TGTGCCAGTACAGTCCGGTGGGACAGACCCTACAATGAGCAGTTCTTC. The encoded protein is CASTVRWDRPYNEQFF.

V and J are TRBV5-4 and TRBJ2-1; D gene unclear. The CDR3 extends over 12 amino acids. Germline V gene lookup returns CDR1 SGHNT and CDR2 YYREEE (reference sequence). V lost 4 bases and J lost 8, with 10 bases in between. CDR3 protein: CASSDLYDEQFF. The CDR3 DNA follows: TGTGCCAGCAGCGACCTGTACGATGAGCAGTTCTTC.

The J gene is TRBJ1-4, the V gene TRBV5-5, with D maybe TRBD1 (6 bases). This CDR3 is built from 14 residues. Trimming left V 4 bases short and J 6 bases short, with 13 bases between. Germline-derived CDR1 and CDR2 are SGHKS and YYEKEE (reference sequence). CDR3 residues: CASSRDIGDEKLFF. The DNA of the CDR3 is TGTGCCAGCAGCCGGGACATCGGCGATGAAAAACTGTTTTTT. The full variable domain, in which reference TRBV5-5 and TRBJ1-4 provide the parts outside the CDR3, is DAGVTQSPTHLIKTRGQQVTLRCSPISGHKSVSWYQQVLGQGPQFIFQYYEKEERGRGNFPDRFSARQFPNYSSELNVNALLLGDSALYLCASSRDIGDEKLFFGSGTQLSVL.

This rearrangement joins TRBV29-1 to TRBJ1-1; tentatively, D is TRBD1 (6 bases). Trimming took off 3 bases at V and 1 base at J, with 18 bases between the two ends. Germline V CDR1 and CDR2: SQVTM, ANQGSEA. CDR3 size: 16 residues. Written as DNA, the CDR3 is TGCAGCGTTGAGCCGGACAGCTTTAAAGAGAACACTGAAGCTTTCTTT. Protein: CSVEPDSFKENTEAFF.

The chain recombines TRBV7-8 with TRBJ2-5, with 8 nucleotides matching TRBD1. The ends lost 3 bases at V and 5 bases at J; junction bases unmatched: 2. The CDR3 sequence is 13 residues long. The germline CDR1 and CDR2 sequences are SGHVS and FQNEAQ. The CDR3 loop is CASSLDRVETQYF. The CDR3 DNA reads TGTGCCAGCAGCTTGGACAGGGTGGAGACCCAGTACTTC.

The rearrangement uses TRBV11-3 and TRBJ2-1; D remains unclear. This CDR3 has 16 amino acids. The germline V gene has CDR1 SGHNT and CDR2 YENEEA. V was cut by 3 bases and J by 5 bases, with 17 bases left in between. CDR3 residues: CASSFPPEAWDNEQFF. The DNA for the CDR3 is TGTGCCAGCAGCTTCCCCCCCGAGGCGTGGGACAATGAGCAGTTCTTC. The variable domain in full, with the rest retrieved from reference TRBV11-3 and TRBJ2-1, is EAGVVQSPRYKIIEKKQPVAFWCNPISGHNTLYWYLQNLGQGPELLIRYENEEAVDDSQLPKDRFSAERLKGVDSTLKIQPAELGDSAVYLCASSFPPEAWDNEQFFGPGTRLTVL.

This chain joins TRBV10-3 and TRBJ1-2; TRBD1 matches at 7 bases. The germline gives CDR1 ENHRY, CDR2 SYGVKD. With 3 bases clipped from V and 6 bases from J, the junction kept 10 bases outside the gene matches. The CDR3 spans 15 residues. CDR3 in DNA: TGTGCCATCAGTGACTCAGGGGGGGGCTCTGATGGCTACACCTTC. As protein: CAISDSGGGSDGYTF.

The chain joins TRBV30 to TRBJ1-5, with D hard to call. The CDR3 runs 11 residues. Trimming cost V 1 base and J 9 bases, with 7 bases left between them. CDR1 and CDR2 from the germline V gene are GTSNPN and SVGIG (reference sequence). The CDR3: CAWSDGRPQHF. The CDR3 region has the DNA TGTGCCTGGAGTGACGGCCGGCCCCAGCATTTT.

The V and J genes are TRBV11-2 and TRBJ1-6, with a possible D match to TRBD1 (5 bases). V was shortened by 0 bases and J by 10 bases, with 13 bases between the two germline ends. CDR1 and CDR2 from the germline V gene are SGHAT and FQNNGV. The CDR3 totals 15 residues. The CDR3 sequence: CASSLEGAFGSPLHF. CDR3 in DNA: TGTGCCAGCAGCTTAGAAGGGGCATTCGGATCACCCCTCCACTTT.

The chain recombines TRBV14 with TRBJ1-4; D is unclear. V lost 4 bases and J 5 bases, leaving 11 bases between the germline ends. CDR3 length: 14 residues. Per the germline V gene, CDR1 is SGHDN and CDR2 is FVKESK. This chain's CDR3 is CASSLLARNEKLFF. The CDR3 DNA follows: TGTGCCAGCAGCCTCCTGGCCCGAAATGAAAAACTGTTTTTT.

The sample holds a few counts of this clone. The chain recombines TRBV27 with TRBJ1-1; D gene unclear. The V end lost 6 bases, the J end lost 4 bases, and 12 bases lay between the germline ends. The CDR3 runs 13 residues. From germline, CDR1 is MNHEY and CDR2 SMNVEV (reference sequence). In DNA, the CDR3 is TGTGCCAGCAGCATCGGGTCGGGCACTGAAGCTTTCTTT. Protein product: CASSIGSGTEAFF.

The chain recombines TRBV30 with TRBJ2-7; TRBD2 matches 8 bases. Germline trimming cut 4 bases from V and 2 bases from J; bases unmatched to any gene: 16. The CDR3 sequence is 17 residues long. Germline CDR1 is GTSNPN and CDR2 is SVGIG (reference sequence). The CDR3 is CAWTGGGPRDIAYEQYF. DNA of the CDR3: TGTGCCTGGACGGGGGGGGGTCCACGAGACATAGCCTACGAGCAGTACTTC.

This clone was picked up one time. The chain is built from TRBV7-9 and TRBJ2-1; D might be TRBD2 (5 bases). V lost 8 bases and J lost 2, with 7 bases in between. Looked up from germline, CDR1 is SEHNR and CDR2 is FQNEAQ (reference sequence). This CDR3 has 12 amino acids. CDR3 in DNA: TGTGCCAGCTCCGGGACCTACAATGAGCAGTTCTTC. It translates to CASSGTYNEQFF.

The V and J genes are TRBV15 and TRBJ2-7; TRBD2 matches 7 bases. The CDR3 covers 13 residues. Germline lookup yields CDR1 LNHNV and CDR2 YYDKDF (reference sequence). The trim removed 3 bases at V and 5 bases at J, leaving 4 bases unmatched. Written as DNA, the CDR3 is TGTGCCACCAGCAGTGGACTAGTACACGAGCAGTACTTC. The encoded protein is CATSSGLVHEQYF. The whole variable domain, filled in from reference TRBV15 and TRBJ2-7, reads DAMVIQNPRYQVTQFGKPVTLSCSQTLNHNVMYWYQQKSSQAPKLLFHYYDKDFNNEADTPDNFQSRRPNTSFCFLDIRSPGLGDTAMYLCATSSGLVHEQYFGPGTRLTVT.

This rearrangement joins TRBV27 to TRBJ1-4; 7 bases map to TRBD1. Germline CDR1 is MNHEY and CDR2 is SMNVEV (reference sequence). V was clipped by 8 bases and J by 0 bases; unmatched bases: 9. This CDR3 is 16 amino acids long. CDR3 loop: CASRRGGPATNEKLFF. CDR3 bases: TGTGCCAGCCGGAGAGGGGGCCCCGCAACTAATGAAAAACTGTTTTTT.

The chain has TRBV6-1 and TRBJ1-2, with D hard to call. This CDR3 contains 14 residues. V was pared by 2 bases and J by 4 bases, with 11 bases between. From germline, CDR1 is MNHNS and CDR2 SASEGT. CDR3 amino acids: CASSEYEGFYGYTF. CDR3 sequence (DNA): TGTGCCAGCAGTGAATATGAGGGCTTCTATGGCTACACCTTC.

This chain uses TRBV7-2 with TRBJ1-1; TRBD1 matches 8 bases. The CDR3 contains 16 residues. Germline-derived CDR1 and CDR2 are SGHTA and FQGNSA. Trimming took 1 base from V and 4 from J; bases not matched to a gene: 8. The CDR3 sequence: CASSLEAGGLSTEAFF. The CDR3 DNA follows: TGTGCCAGCAGCTTAGAGGCAGGGGGCTTGAGCACTGAAGCTTTCTTT.

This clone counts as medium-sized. The CDR3 DNA reads as TGTGCCAGCAGTCCAAGGACAGGGATGCTAGTCCATGGCTACACCTTC. Amino acid sequence: CASSPRTGMLVHGYTF. The chain carries TRBV28 and TRBJ1-2, with 8 bases matching TRBD1. From germline, CDR1 is MDHEN and CDR2 SYDVKM. V dropped 5 bases and J dropped 6; count of bases not matched to a gene: 14. This CDR3 spans 16 amino acids.

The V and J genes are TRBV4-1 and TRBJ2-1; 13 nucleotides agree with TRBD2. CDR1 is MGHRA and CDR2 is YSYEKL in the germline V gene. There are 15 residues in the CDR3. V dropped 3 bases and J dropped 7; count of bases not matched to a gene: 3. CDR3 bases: TGCGCCAGCAGCCATGGACTAGCGGGGGCAAATGAGCAGTTCTTC. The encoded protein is CASSHGLAGANEQFF.

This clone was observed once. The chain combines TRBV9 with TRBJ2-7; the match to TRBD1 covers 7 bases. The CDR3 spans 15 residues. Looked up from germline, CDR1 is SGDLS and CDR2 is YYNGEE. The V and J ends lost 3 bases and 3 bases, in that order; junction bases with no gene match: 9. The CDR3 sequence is CASSGLGTAFYEQYF. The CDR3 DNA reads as TGTGCCAGCAGCGGCCTAGGGACAGCCTTCTACGAGCAGTACTTC.

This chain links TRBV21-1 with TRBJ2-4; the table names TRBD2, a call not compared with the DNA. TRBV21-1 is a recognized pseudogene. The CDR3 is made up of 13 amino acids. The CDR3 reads CASRREAKNIQYF. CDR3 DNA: TGTGCCAGCAGGAGGGAAGCCAAAAACATTCAGTACTTC.

The CDR3 here is CASSLALQGSYGYTF. The CDR3 DNA sequence: TGTGCCAGCAGCTTAGCCCTACAGGGATCCTATGGCTACACCTTC. V usage is TRBV7-9 and J usage is TRBJ1-2; maybe TRBD1 (6 bases). V was pared by 0 bases and J by 4 bases, with 12 bases between. The CDR3 is 15 amino acids. Germline CDR1 SEHNR, CDR2 FQNEAQ (reference sequence).